Listed here are 21 T cell receptor beta chains from one sample, sequenced in a study of cytomegalovirus exposure and HLA in healthy donors. With 60 Vbeta and 13 Jbeta primers, the PCR was carried out. Data came from immunoSEQ multiplex PCR; TCRdb stores just in-frame clones and leaves some out. The table has roughly 140,000 clones, roughly 65% seen once. Material: PBMCs. The origin of the receptors is a woman aged 25-40 years in good health and CMV-seronegative.

The genes are TRBV5-4 and TRBJ1-6, with 7 bases matching TRBD1. Unmatched junction bases numbered 10, after V lost 4 bases and J lost 9 bases. CDR1 SGHNT and CDR2 YYREEE come from the germline V gene (reference sequence). The CDR3 is 15 residues long. CDR3 nucleotide sequence: TGTGCCAGCAGCCCTCAAGGGGGCCCGGCTTCACCCCTCCACTTT. Amino acid sequence: CASSPQGGPASPLHF.

Turning to this clone: Germline is not matched at one junction end, which may reflect a read error. DNA of the CDR3: TGTGCCAGCAGCTCAGGGACTAGCGGAGATTCCCAACAGACCCAGTACTTC. Encoded protein: CASSSGTSGDSQQTQYF. J is TRBJ2-5 and V is TRBV5-4; 11 positions agree with TRBD2. CDR1 is SGHNT, CDR2 YYREEE, per germline (reference sequence). CDR3 length: 17 residues.

J is TRBJ1-1 and V is TRBV7-9, with TRBD1 matching 7 bases. The CDR3 runs to 15 residues. The V and J ends lost 5 bases and 4 bases, in that order; junction bases with no gene match: 10. Per germline, CDR1 SEHNR and CDR2 FQNEAQ (reference sequence). CDR3 nucleotide sequence: TGTGCCAGCAGCCGATTAACAGGGGTCTTCACTGAAGCTTTCTTT. Amino acids: CASSRLTGVFTEAFF.

The chain carries TRBV5-1 and TRBJ1-2, with a tentative D call TRBD1 (5 bases). This CDR3 is built from 13 residues. V gave up 0 bases and J gave up 6 bases, with 9 bases separating them. Germline CDR1 reads SGHRS; CDR2 reads YFSETQ. The CDR3 sequence is CASSLGGGNGYTF. The CDR3 nucleotides are TGCGCCAGCAGCTTGGGCGGGGGGAATGGCTACACCTTC.

This clone was found once. V and J are TRBV30 and TRBJ1-2, with 7 bases aligning to TRBD1. Looked up from germline, CDR1 is GTSNPN and CDR2 is SVGIG (reference sequence). V trimming: 3 bases; J trimming: 7 bases; junction bases outside the gene matches: 8. This CDR3 has 13 amino acids. The CDR3 coding sequence is TGTGCCTGGAGCCCCGGGACAGACCTTGGCTACACCTTC. This translates into CAWSPGTDLGYTF.

The chain is built from TRBV5-1 and TRBJ2-2; TRBD1 matches at 11 bases. The CDR3 has 16 amino acids. Losses at the gene ends were 1 base for V and 5 bases for J; bases not matched to a gene: 4. The germline CDR1 and CDR2 sequences are SGHRS and YFSETQ. The CDR3, as DNA: TGCGCCAGCAGCTTGTTGGACAGGGGGCCAACCGGGGAGCTGTTTTTT. Protein sequence: CASSLLDRGPTGELFF. The variable domain in full, completed from reference TRBV5-1 and TRBJ2-2, reads KAGVTQTPRYLIKTRGQQVTLSCSPISGHRSVSWYQQTPGQGLQFLFEYFSETQRNKGNFPGRFSGRQFSNSRSEMNVSTLELGDSALYLCASSLLDRGPTGELFFGEGSRLTVL.

The chain links TRBV7-9 to TRBJ1-3, with 7 nucleotides matching TRBD1. The CDR3 runs to 13 residues. Trimming at V came to 1 base and at J to 8 bases, leaving 2 bases not matched to a gene. CDR1 and CDR2 (germline): SEHNR, FQNEAQ (reference sequence). The CDR3 protein is CASSLGTGDTIYF. CDR3 DNA sequence: TGTGCCAGCAGCTTAGGTACAGGGGACACCATATATTTT.

Regarding this clone: Other nucleotide sequences from this sample produce the same CDR3. V is TRBV7-9 and J is TRBJ2-7, with 7 bases identical to TRBD2. Germline-derived CDR1 and CDR2 are SEHNR and FQNEAQ (reference sequence). V lost 1 base to trimming and J lost 7 bases; unmatched junction nucleotides: 7. The CDR3 sequence is 14 residues long. CDR3 residues: CASSLVGGNGEQYV. Written as DNA, the CDR3 is TGTGCCAGCAGCTTAGTGGGGGGGAATGGGGAGCAGTACGTC.

This clone occurred a few times. The chain joins TRBV5-5 to TRBJ2-4, with 8 bases matching TRBD1. Germline trimming cut 3 bases from V and 0 bases from J; bases unmatched to any gene: 5. The germline CDR1 and CDR2 sequences are SGHKS and YYEKEE (reference sequence). This CDR3 is built from 16 residues. The CDR3 region is CASSSTRGLAKNIQYF. The CDR3 DNA sequence: TGTGCCAGCAGCTCCACCAGGGGGCTAGCCAAAAACATTCAGTACTTC.

The rearrangement links TRBV29-1 to TRBJ2-2; 7 nucleotides align to TRBD1. Germline V CDR1 and CDR2: SQVTM, ANQGSEA. The V segment lost 5 bases and the J segment 4 bases; nucleotides outside the gene matches: 10. The CDR3 has 15 amino acids. CDR3 DNA sequence: TGCAGCGTTTCCGGACAGGCCTGGGGCACCGGGGAGCTGTTTTTT. Translating gives CSVSGQAWGTGELFF.

The chain uses TRBV5-1 and TRBJ2-5, with 13 positions matching TRBD2. The CDR3 runs 15 residues. CDR1 SGHRS and CDR2 YFSETQ come from the germline V gene. J gave up 5 bases and V 5 bases, and 6 bases lay outside the gene matches. CDR3 DNA sequence: TGCGCCAGCAGACCACTAGCGGGGGGGCTGGAGACCCAGTACTTC. Its translation: CASRPLAGGLETQYF.

The chain joins TRBV27 to TRBJ1-1; possible D gene TRBD1, 6 bases. Germline-derived CDR1 and CDR2 are MNHEY and SMNVEV (reference sequence). The CDR3 covers 14 residues. Trimming removed 4 bases from V and 5 bases from J, with 14 bases in between. Written as DNA, the CDR3 is TGTGCCAGCAGTTGGGGAGGGGGTAGGACTGAAGCTTTCTTT. Translating it yields CASSWGGGRTEAFF.

The chain couples TRBV30 to TRBJ2-1, with TRBD2 matching over 7 bases. The length of the CDR3 is 14 residues. Trimming cost V 5 bases and J 6 bases; bases outside gene matches: 10. CDR1 and CDR2 (germline): GTSNPN, SVGIG (reference sequence). CDR3 protein: CAWAWGGPSNEQFF. The CDR3 DNA reads as TGTGCCTGGGCCTGGGGAGGGCCGTCCAATGAGCAGTTCTTC.

The chain links TRBV10-2 to TRBJ2-5; 8 bases match TRBD2. CDR1 is WSHSY, CDR2 SAAADI, per germline. The V segment lost 0 bases and the J segment 1 base; nucleotides outside the gene matches: 13. The CDR3 extends over 19 amino acids. CDR3 residues: CASSESTKTAGVSQETQYF. In nucleotides, the CDR3 is TGCGCCAGCAGTGAGTCGACCAAGACAGCGGGAGTCTCCCAAGAGACCCAGTACTTC.

This clone was seen once. The gene calls are TRBV6-5 and TRBJ1-1; perhaps TRBD1 as D (6 bases). This CDR3 contains 14 residues. CDR1 MNHEY and CDR2 SVGAGI come from the germline V gene. V lost 6 bases to trimming and J lost 0 bases, with 11 bases between them. The CDR3 is CASSPGTLNTEAFF. The DNA of the CDR3 is TGTGCCAGCAGCCCCGGGACACTGAACACTGAAGCTTTCTTT.

This chain connects TRBV11-2 to TRBJ2-7; 7 positions agree with TRBD1. The trim removed 6 bases at V and 2 bases at J, leaving 7 bases unmatched. The germline gives CDR1 SGHAT, CDR2 FQNNGV. The CDR3 loop spans 14 amino acids. CDR3 nucleotide sequence: TGTGCCAGCAGGTCCAGGGACAGCCCCTACGAGCAGTACTTC. Amino acid sequence: CASRSRDSPYEQYF.

The rearrangement links TRBV5-1 to TRBJ1-1; no clear D gene. The V gene lost 0 bases and the J gene lost 1 base, with 10 bases spanning the gap. The CDR3 is 15 amino acids. Germline V gene sequence: CDR1 SGHRS, CDR2 YFSETQ. In DNA form, the CDR3 reads TGCGCCAGCAGCTTGGCTTTGGGCCAGAACACTGAAGCTTTCTTT. Protein product: CASSLALGQNTEAFF. The variable domain in full, with the rest retrieved from reference TRBV5-1 and TRBJ1-1, is KAGVTQTPRYLIKTRGQQVTLSCSPISGHRSVSWYQQTPGQGLQFLFEYFSETQRNKGNFPGRFSGRQFSNSRSEMNVSTLELGDSALYLCASSLALGQNTEAFFGQGTRLTVV.

The genes are TRBV5-1 and TRBJ1-6; D uncertain. The CDR3 runs 15 residues. The V end was cut by 1 base, the J end by 0 bases, with 5 bases between. Germline values: CDR1 SGHRS, CDR2 YFSETQ. For the CDR3, the DNA is TGCGCCAGCAGCTTGACGAGCTCCTATAATTCACCCCTCCACTTT. Its translation: CASSLTSSYNSPLHF.

Points on this clone: A read error may account for a junction end that differs from germline. The chain uses TRBV28 and TRBJ2-7; 9 bases align to TRBD1. This CDR3 spans 13 amino acids. Germline-derived CDR1 and CDR2 are MDHEN and SYDVKM. The CDR3 protein is CASNPGQGSGGTF. The CDR3, as DNA: TGTGCCAGCAACCCGGGACAGGGATCAGGCGGGACCTTC. Complete variable domain (other parts from reference TRBV28 and TRBJ2-7): DVKVTQSSRYLVKRTGEKVFLECVQDMDHENMFWYRQDPGLGLRLIYFSYDVKMKEKGDIPEGYSVSREKKERFSLILESASTNQTSMYLCASNPGQGSGGTFGPGTRLTVT.

The chain links TRBV11-2 to TRBJ2-7; possible D gene TRBD2, 5 bases. Trimming left V 8 bases short and J 7 bases short, with 15 bases between. The CDR3 sequence is 12 residues long. Germline V gene sequence: CDR1 SGHAT, CDR2 FQNNGV. The CDR3 here is CASSAGLNEQYF. Here the CDR3 DNA reads TGTGCCAGCTCGGCGGGCTTAAATGAGCAGTACTTC. Drawing the rest from reference TRBV11-2 and TRBJ2-7, the complete variable domain is EAGVAQSPRYKIIEKRQSVAFWCNPISGHATLYWYQQILGQGPKLLIQFQNNGVVDDSQLPKDRFSAERLKGVDSTLKIQPAKLEDSAVYLCASSAGLNEQYFGPGTRLTVT.

A single count supports this clone. V is TRBV5-6 and J is TRBJ1-2, with TRBD1 matching over 9 bases. Germline V gene data show CDR1 as SGHDT and CDR2 as YYEEEE. Germline trimming cut 2 bases from V and 0 bases from J; bases unmatched to any gene: 11. The CDR3 is 18 residues long. This CDR3 reads CASSLNSGTGFPNYGYTF. The CDR3, as DNA: TGTGCCAGCAGCTTAAATTCCGGGACAGGGTTCCCTAACTATGGCTACACCTTC.